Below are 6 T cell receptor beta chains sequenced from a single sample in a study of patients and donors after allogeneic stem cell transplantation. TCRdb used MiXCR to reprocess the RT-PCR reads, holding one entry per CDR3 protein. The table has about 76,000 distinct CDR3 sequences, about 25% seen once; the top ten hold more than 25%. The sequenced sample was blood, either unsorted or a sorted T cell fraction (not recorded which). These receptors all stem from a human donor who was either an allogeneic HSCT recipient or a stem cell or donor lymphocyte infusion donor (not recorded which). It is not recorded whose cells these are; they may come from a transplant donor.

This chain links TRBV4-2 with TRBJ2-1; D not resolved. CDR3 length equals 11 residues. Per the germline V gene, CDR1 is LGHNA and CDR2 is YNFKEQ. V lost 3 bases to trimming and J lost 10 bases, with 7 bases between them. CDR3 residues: CASSHGLEQFF. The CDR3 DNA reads TGTGCCAGCAGCCATGGATTGGAGCAGTTCTTC.

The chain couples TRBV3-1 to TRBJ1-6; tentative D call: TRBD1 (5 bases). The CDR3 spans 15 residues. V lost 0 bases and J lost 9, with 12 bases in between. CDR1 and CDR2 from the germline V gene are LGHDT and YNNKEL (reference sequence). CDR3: CASSQDRGTGSPLHF. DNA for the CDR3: TGTGCCAGCAGCCAAGATAGAGGGACTGGTTCACCCCTCCACTTT.

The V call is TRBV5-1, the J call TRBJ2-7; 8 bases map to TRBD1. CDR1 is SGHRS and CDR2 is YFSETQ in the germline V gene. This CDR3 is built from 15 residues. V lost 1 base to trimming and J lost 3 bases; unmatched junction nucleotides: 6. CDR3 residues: CASSLTTGGGYEQYF. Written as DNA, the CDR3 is TGCGCCAGCAGCTTGACTACAGGGGGAGGCTACGAGCAGTACTTC.

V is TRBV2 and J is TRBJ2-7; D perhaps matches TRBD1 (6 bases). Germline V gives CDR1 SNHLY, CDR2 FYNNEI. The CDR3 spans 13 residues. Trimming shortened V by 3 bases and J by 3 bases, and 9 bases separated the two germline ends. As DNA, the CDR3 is TGTGCCAGCAGTGACAGGGGAGTCTACGAGCAGTACTTC. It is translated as CASSDRGVYEQYF.

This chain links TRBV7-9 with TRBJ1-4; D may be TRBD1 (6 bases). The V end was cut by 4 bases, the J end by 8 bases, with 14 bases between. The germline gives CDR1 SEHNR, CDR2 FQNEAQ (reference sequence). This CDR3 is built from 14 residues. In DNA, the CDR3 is TGTGCCAGCAGCTGGGGGCAGAGGGGCGAAAAACTGTTTTTT. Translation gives CASSWGQRGEKLFF.

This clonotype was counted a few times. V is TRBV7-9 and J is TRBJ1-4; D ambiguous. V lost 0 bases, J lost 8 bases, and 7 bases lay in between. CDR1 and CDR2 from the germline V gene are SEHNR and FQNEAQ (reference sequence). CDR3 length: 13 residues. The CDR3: CASSLAGFEKLFF. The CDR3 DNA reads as TGTGCCAGCAGCTTAGCTGGGTTCGAAAAACTGTTTTTT.